This entry lists 29 T cell receptor beta chains sequenced from one sample in a study of blood T cells in healthy people across ages. Then a second PCR, running roughly 7 to 11 cycles, was carried out with a sample-barcoded 5' primer and a J-beta primer mix. One entry per CDR3 protein, called by TCRdb with MiXCR from the 5' RACE reads. Of 750,000 or so distinct CDR3 sequences in the sample, 25% are singletons; the top ten hold under 10%. These data were also filed under a second study, of T cells of mothers and their children.

Sequenced sample: blood. Every receptor here comes from a boy aged 5 to 17 in good health.

The chain couples TRBV6-5 to TRBJ1-3; no clear D gene. This CDR3 has 13 amino acids. Trimming shortened V by 8 bases and J by 1 base, and 9 bases separated the two germline ends. Germline V gene lookup returns CDR1 MNHEY and CDR2 SVGAGI. The CDR3 loop reads CASGAGSGNTIYF. The CDR3 DNA follows: TGTGCCAGCGGAGCGGGGTCTGGAAACACCATATATTTT.

CDR3 amino acids: CSVAANLQTGELFF. The CDR3, as DNA: TGCAGCGTTGCAGCGAACTTACAGACCGGGGAGCTGTTTTTT. This chain links TRBV29-1 with TRBJ2-2; D is unclear. This CDR3 comprises 14 residues. V lost 4 bases to trimming and J lost 5 bases, with 14 bases between them. Germline CDR1 SQVTM, CDR2 ANQGSEA.

In this sample, this clonotype turned up a few times. The rearrangement uses TRBV6-2 or TRBV6-3 and TRBJ2-5; no reliable D call. Looked up from germline, CDR1 is MNHEY and CDR2 is SVGEGT. V lost 0 bases and J lost 5, with 13 bases in between. The CDR3 covers 15 residues. CDR3 nucleotides: TGTGCCAGCAGTTACTCCTCGGGCGGATGGGAGACCCAGTACTTC. It codes for CASSYSSGGWETQYF.

The V call is TRBV28, the J call TRBJ2-7; 12 nucleotides line up with TRBD2. The V and J ends lost 4 bases and 3 bases, in that order; junction bases with no gene match: 13. The germline V gene has CDR1 MDHEN and CDR2 SYDVKM. The CDR3 has 18 amino acids. The CDR3: CASSSTSGSTGTYYEQYF. The CDR3 DNA sequence: TGTGCCAGCAGTTCGACTAGCGGGAGTACGGGGACATACTACGAGCAGTACTTC.

The J gene is TRBJ1-2, the V gene TRBV29-1; 9 bases are a match to TRBD1. This CDR3 region has 16 residues. In germline, CDR1 is SQVTM, CDR2 ANQGSEA. J lost 7 bases, V lost 1 base, and 13 bases had no gene match. CDR3 residues: CSVEVSGDREYCGYTF. The DNA of the CDR3 is TGCAGCGTTGAAGTATCCGGGGACAGGGAGTACTGTGGCTACACCTTC.

This clonotype turned up a few times. The chain combines TRBV5-1 with TRBJ2-6, with D perhaps TRBD1 (5 bases). Germline assignment: CDR1 SGHRS and CDR2 YFSETQ. The CDR3 extends over 16 amino acids. V was trimmed by 0 bases and J by 2 bases, leaving 9 bases between them. The CDR3, as DNA: TGCGCCAGCAGCTTGGTTCTGGGGCCTGGGGCCAACGTCCTGACTTTC. Its protein is CASSLVLGPGANVLTF. Using reference TRBV5-1 and TRBJ2-6 for the parts outside the CDR3, the full variable domain is KAGVTQTPRYLIKTRGQQVTLSCSPISGHRSVSWYQQTPGQGLQFLFEYFSETQRNKGNFPGRFSGRQFSNSRSEMNVSTLELGDSALYLCASSLVLGPGANVLTFGAGSRLTVL.

The genes are TRBV12-5 and TRBJ1-1, with a weak D call TRBD1 (6 bases). This CDR3 has 12 residues. Germline CDR1 and CDR2: LGHNT and FRNRAP. V lost 6 bases and J 7 bases, leaving 12 bases between the germline ends. The CDR3 here is CASGPRRGEAFF. CDR3 sequence (DNA): TGTGCTAGTGGCCCCCGCAGGGGTGAAGCTTTCTTT.

This clonotype was picked up one time. The V and J genes are TRBV12-3 or TRBV12-4 and TRBJ2-2; 11 bases are shared with TRBD1. V lost 5 bases, J lost 7 bases, and 6 bases stayed unmatched. The CDR3 runs to 15 residues. CDR3 bases: TGTGCCAGCAGTCGGGGGACAGGGGGTTACGGGGAGCTGTTTTTT. It encodes CASSRGTGGYGELFF.

The V gene is TRBV28, the J gene TRBJ2-5; 8 bases map to TRBD1. The J call may not be correct, given that the DNA end is closer to TRBJ2-7. This CDR3 spans 14 amino acids. From germline, CDR1 is MDHEN and CDR2 SYDVKM. This chain's CDR3 is CATNPTGEFYEQYF. In nucleotides, the CDR3 is TGTGCCACAAACCCGACAGGGGAATTTTACGAGCAGTACTTC.

The J gene is TRBJ2-5, the V gene TRBV12-3 or TRBV12-4; perhaps TRBD1 as D (6 bases). The CDR3 covers 15 residues. V lost 6 bases, J lost 2 bases, and 16 bases lay in between. This CDR3 reads CASSPMAGAQETQYF. DNA of the CDR3: TGTGCCAGCAGCCCTATGGCAGGGGCACAAGAGACCCAGTACTTC.

This rearrangement joins TRBV29-1 to TRBJ2-5, with D unresolved. Trimming stripped 4 bases from V and 11 bases from J, with 23 bases between. This CDR3 has 14 residues. Germline V gene sequence: CDR1 SQVTM, CDR2 ANQGSEA. As DNA, the CDR3 is TGCAGCGTTGTTTCTGGTGCAGGACCCCGTGAGCAGTACTTC. It codes for CSVVSGAGPREQYF.

The chain uses TRBV7-9 and TRBJ2-3; perhaps TRBD2 as D (6 bases). CDR3 length: 15 amino acids. Germline CDR1 and CDR2: SEHNR and FQNEAQ (reference sequence). Deletions cut 1 base from V and 2 bases from J, with 10 bases between. The CDR3: CASSLGDSNTDTQYF. CDR3 bases: TGTGCCAGCAGCTTAGGGGACTCCAACACAGATACGCAGTATTTT. Looking up the rest from reference TRBV7-9 and TRBJ2-3 gives the full variable domain: DTGVSQNPRHKITKRGQNVTFRCDPISEHNRLYWYRQTLGQGPEFLTYFQNEAQLEKSRLLSDRFSAERPKGSFSTLEIQRTEQGDSAMYLCASSLGDSNTDTQYFGPGTRLTVL.

This clonotype was seen only a few times. V is TRBV13 and J is TRBJ2-5; no firm D call. In germline, CDR1 is PRHDT, CDR2 FYEKMQ (reference sequence). V shed 5 bases and J shed 2 bases, with 12 bases lying between them. The CDR3 runs 14 residues. This CDR3 reads CASSAGSIQETQYF. CDR3 nucleotides: TGTGCCAGCAGCGCCGGGTCCATACAAGAGACCCAGTACTTC.

The chain links TRBV12-3 or TRBV12-4 to TRBJ1-4; no definite D call. V was cut by 5 bases and J by 7 bases, with 17 bases left in between. The CDR3 length is 15 residues. The CDR3 sequence is CASSLLSGPGEKLFF. CDR3 in DNA: TGTGCCAGCAGTCTCCTTAGCGGGCCTGGTGAAAAACTGTTTTTT.

This clonotype has only a few counts. The chain uses TRBV4-3 and TRBJ2-4; D perhaps matches TRBD2 (5 bases). Germline-derived CDR1 and CDR2 are LGHNA and YSLEER. The CDR3 contains 15 residues. V lost 4 bases to trimming and J lost 4 bases, with 14 bases between them. CDR3 nucleotides: TGCGCCAGCAGCCCTGCAGCGGACCGGAAAAACATTCAGTACTTC. Amino acids: CASSPAADRKNIQYF.

The chain recombines TRBV12-3 or TRBV12-4 with TRBJ2-4, with 9 bases lining up with TRBD2. With 2 bases clipped from V and 7 bases from J, the junction kept 6 bases outside the gene matches. The CDR3 has 15 amino acids. CDR3 bases: TGTGCCAGCAGTTTAATTAGCGGGGGCGGGAACATTCAGTACTTC. Its protein product is CASSLISGGGNIQYF.

This clonotype came up a few times. This chain connects TRBV6-1 to TRBJ1-1, with 7 bases that match TRBD1. The ends lost 4 bases at V and 5 bases at J; junction bases unmatched: 1. Germline V lookup: CDR1 MNHNS, CDR2 SASEGT. This CDR3 has 12 amino acids. In DNA form, the CDR3 reads TGTGCCAGCAGTGCAGGGGGAACTGAAGCTTTCTTT. Amino acids: CASSAGGTEAFF.

The CDR3, as DNA: TGTGCCAGCAGCTCCTCGTGGGGAGAGACCCAGTACTTC. Translated, it gives CASSSSWGETQYF. The chain is built from TRBV21-1 and TRBJ2-5. TRBV21-1 is a documented pseudogene. There are 13 residues in the CDR3.

This clonotype turned up a few times. The chain employs TRBV7-2 and TRBJ2-3; 7 nucleotides align to TRBD2. V shed 2 bases, J shed 1 base, and the junction held 9 bases outside the gene matches. This CDR3 is built from 17 residues. Germline V gene lookup returns CDR1 SGHTA and CDR2 FQGNSA. The CDR3 is CASSLRGGGGGTDTQYF. CDR3 nucleotide sequence: TGTGCCAGCAGCTTAAGAGGTGGGGGAGGGGGCACAGATACGCAGTATTTT.

The genes are TRBV13 and TRBJ2-5; TRBD2 matches at 8 bases. The germline gives CDR1 PRHDT, CDR2 FYEKMQ (reference sequence). Trimming took 5 bases from V and 0 from J; bases not matched to a gene: 14. CDR3 length equals 18 residues. The CDR3 region is CASSLSGEGTEYQETQYF. The CDR3 DNA sequence: TGTGCCAGCAGCCTTAGCGGGGAAGGGACTGAGTACCAAGAGACCCAGTACTTC.

The J gene is TRBJ2-5, the V gene TRBV27; D gene unclear. This CDR3 is 12 amino acids long. CDR1 MNHEY and CDR2 SMNVEV come from the germline V gene (reference sequence). V was clipped by 8 bases and J by 4 bases, with 11 bases between them. The CDR3: CASGFPGETQYF. In DNA, the CDR3 is TGTGCCAGCGGCTTTCCGGGAGAGACCCAGTACTTC.

The chain combines TRBV6-2 or TRBV6-3 with TRBJ2-5; D is possibly TRBD1 (6 bases). V was trimmed by 11 bases and J by 4 bases, leaving 23 bases between them. CDR3 length equals 15 residues. Germline V CDR1 and CDR2: MNHEY, SVGEGT. The CDR3 is CAALPGHPTPETQYF. The DNA of the CDR3 is TGTGCCGCCCTACCGGGACACCCCACACCAGAGACCCAGTACTTC.

The CDR3: CASSFGRWETQYF. The CDR3 DNA reads as TGTGCCAGCAGTTTCGGGCGGTGGGAGACCCAGTACTTC. The V call is TRBV27, the J call TRBJ2-5; D uncertain. Germline V CDR1 and CDR2: MNHEY, SMNVEV (reference sequence). Trimming cost V 3 bases and J 5 bases, with 10 bases left between them. The CDR3 has 13 amino acids.

In this sample, this clonotype turned up a few times. Here the CDR3 DNA reads TGTGCCAGCAGTAGAGAAATCCAAGAGACCCAGTACTTC. Its protein is CASSREIQETQYF. V and J are TRBV27 and TRBJ2-5; D remains ambiguous. Germline CDR1 reads MNHEY; CDR2 reads SMNVEV (reference sequence). The CDR3 sequence is 13 residues long. V shed 5 bases and J shed 1 base, with 8 bases lying between them.

The rearrangement links TRBV11-2 to TRBJ2-5, with D uncertain. With 1 base removed from V and 4 bases from J, the gap between germline ends came to 13 bases. This CDR3 is built from 15 residues. CDR1 SGHAT and CDR2 FQNNGV come from the germline V gene. The CDR3 reads CASSLGPPGGETQYF. CDR3 bases: TGTGCCAGCAGCTTAGGCCCCCCGGGCGGAGAGACCCAGTACTTC.

The genes are TRBV28 and TRBJ2-5; 14 nucleotides align to TRBD2. Germline V gene sequence: CDR1 MDHEN, CDR2 SYDVKM. This CDR3 is 17 amino acids long. Unmatched junction bases numbered 12, after V lost 8 bases and J lost 4 bases. CDR3 residues: CASPPPGLAGAGETQYF. The CDR3 DNA sequence: TGTGCCAGCCCACCTCCGGGACTAGCGGGAGCGGGAGAGACCCAGTACTTC.

This clonotype was seen a handful of times. The chain couples TRBV6-5 to TRBJ2-1; 11 nucleotides match TRBD2. V gave up 0 bases and J gave up 4 bases; unmatched junction bases: 5. The V gene's germline CDR1 is MNHEY and CDR2 SVGAGI. This CDR3 has 17 residues. The CDR3 region is CASSYSPTSGVYNEQFF. In nucleotides, the CDR3 is TGTGCCAGCAGTTACTCGCCGACTAGCGGGGTTTACAATGAGCAGTTCTTC.

V gene TRBV7-9 combines with J gene TRBJ2-7, with a tentative D call TRBD2 (6 bases). The V end lost 2 bases, the J end lost 6 bases, and 14 bases lay between the germline ends. Germline V gives CDR1 SEHNR, CDR2 FQNEAQ (reference sequence). The CDR3 length is 14 residues. DNA of the CDR3: TGTGCCAGCAGCTTAACGCGGGATGGAGTCGAGCAGTACTTC. It encodes CASSLTRDGVEQYF.

The CDR3 is CASRATGSNNEQFF. CDR3 nucleotides: TGTGCCAGCAGAGCCACCGGGTCAAACAATGAGCAGTTCTTC. The chain combines TRBV27 with TRBJ2-1; D ambiguous. There are 14 residues in the CDR3. Per germline, CDR1 MNHEY and CDR2 SMNVEV (reference sequence). The V gene lost 6 bases and the J gene lost 5 bases, with 14 bases spanning the gap.